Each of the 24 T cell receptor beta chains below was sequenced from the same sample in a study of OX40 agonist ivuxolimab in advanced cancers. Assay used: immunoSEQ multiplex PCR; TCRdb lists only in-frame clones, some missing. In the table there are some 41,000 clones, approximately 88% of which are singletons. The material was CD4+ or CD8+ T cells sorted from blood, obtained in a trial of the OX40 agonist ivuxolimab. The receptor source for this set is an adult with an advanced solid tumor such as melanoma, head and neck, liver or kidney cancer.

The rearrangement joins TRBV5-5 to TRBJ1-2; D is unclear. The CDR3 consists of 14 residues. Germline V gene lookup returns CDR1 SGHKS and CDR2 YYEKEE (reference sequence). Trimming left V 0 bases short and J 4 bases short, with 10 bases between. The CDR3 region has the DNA TGTGCCAGCAGCTTGGCTCCAGGAAGCTATGGCTACACCTTC. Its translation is CASSLAPGSYGYTF. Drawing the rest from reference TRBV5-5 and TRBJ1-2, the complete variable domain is DAGVTQSPTHLIKTRGQQVTLRCSPISGHKSVSWYQQVLGQGPQFIFQYYEKEERGRGNFPDRFSARQFPNYSSELNVNALLLGDSALYLCASSLAPGSYGYTFGSGTRLTVV.

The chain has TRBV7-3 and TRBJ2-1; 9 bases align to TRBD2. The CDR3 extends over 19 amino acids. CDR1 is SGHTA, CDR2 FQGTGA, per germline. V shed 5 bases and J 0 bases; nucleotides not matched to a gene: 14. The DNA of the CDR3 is TGTGCCAGCAGCCCCGGGGTAGCGGGGGCCGAATCCTCCTACAATGAGCAGTTCTTC. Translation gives CASSPGVAGAESSYNEQFF.

CDR3 protein: CASSDTTGDTYEQYF. DNA for the CDR3: TGTGCCAGCAGTGATACGACAGGTGATACCTACGAGCAGTACTTC. The rearrangement uses TRBV25-1 and TRBJ2-7; maybe TRBD1 (6 bases). Germline V lookup: CDR1 MGHDK, CDR2 SYGVNS. Trimming took off 3 bases at V and 2 bases at J, with 14 bases between the two ends. The CDR3 is 15 amino acids.

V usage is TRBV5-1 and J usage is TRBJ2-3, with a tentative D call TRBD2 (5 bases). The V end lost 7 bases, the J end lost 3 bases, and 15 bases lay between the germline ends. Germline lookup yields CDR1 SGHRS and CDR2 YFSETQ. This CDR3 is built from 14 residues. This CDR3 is CASYAAGATDTQYF. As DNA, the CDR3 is TGCGCCAGCTACGCGGCGGGCGCGACAGATACGCAGTATTTT. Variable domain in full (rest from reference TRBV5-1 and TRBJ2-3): KAGVTQTPRYLIKTRGQQVTLSCSPISGHRSVSWYQQTPGQGLQFLFEYFSETQRNKGNFPGRFSGRQFSNSRSEMNVSTLELGDSALYLCASYAAGATDTQYFGPGTRLTVL.

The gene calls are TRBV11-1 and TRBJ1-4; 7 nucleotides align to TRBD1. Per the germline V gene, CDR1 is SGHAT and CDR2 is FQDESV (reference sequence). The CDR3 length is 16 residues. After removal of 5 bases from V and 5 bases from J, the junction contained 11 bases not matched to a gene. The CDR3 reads CASSQISGTVNEKLFF. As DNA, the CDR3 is TGTGCCAGCAGCCAAATTTCCGGGACAGTGAATGAAAAACTGTTTTTT.

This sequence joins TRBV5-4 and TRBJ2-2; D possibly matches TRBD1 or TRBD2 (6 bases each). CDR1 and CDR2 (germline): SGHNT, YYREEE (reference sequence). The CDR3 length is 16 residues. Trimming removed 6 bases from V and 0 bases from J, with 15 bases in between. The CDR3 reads CASNPGAQANTGELFF. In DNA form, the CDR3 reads TGTGCCAGCAACCCGGGGGCACAGGCGAACACCGGGGAGCTGTTTTTT.

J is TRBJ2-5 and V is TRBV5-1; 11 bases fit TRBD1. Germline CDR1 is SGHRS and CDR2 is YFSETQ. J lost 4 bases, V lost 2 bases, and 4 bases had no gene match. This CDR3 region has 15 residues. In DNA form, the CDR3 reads TGCGCCAGCAGCTTCCAGGGACAGGGGGTAGAGACCCAGTACTTC. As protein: CASSFQGQGVETQYF.

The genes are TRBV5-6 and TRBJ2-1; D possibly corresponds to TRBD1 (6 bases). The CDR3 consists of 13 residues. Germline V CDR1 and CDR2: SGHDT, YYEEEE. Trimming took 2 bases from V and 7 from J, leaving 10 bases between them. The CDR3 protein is CASSLGTSNEQFF. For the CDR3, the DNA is TGTGCCAGCAGCTTAGGGACATCTAATGAGCAGTTCTTC.

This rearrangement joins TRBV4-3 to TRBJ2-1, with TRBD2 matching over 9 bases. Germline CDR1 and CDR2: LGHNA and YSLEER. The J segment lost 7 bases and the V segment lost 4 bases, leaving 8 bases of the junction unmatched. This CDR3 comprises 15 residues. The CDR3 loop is CASSLGRGGWNEQFF. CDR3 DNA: TGCGCCAGCAGCCTAGGGCGGGGGGGATGGAATGAGCAGTTCTTC.

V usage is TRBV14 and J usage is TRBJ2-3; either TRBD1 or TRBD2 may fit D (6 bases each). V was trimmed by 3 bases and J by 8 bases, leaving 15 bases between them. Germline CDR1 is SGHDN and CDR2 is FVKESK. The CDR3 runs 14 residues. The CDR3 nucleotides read TGTGCCAGCAGCCATAGGGCCGGAGGGGGTACGCAGTATTTT. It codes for CASSHRAGGGTQYF.

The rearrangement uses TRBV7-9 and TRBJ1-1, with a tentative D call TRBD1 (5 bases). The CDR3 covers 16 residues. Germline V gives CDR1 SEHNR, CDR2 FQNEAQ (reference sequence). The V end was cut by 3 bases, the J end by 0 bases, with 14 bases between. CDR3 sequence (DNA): TGTGCCAGCAGCTTCGGGGGTGCCCTCTTGAACACTGAAGCTTTCTTT. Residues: CASSFGGALLNTEAFF.

The CDR3 spells CASSRNLVSGANVLTF. The CDR3 DNA reads as TGTGCCAGCAGCCGTAATCTGGTATCTGGGGCCAACGTCCTGACTTTC. This sequence joins TRBV7-9 and TRBJ2-6; no clear D. The germline V gene encodes CDR1 SEHNR and CDR2 FQNEAQ (reference sequence). V dropped 5 bases and J dropped 1 base, with 12 bases sitting between them. The CDR3 sequence is 16 residues long.

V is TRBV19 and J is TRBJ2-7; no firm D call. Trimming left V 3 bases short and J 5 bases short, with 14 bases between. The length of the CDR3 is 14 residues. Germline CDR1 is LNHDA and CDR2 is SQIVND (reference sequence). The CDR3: CASSIPAISNEQYF. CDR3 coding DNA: TGTGCCAGTAGTATCCCGGCTATCTCAAACGAGCAGTACTTC.

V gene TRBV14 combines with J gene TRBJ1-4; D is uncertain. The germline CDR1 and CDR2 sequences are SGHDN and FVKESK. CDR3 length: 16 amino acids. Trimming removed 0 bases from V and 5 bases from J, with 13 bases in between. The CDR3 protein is CASSQDPYPRNEKLFF. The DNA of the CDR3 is TGTGCCAGCAGCCAAGATCCGTATCCTCGGAATGAAAAACTGTTTTTT.

CDR3 loop: CASNLPPLEGARAPYEQYF. CDR3 sequence (DNA): TGTGCCAGCAACCTTCCCCCTCTGGAGGGGGCGAGAGCCCCCTACGAGCAGTACTTC. The chain employs TRBV27 and TRBJ2-7; D perhaps matches TRBD1 (7 bases). The germline CDR1 and CDR2 sequences are MNHEY and SMNVEV (reference sequence). This CDR3 is built from 19 residues. V lost 7 bases, J lost 2 bases, and 30 bases lay in between.

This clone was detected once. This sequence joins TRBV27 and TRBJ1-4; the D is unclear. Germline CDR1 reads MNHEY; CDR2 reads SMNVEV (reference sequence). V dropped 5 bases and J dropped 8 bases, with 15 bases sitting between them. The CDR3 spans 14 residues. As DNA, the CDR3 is TGTGCCAGCAGTCTGGGCCCGGGAGGGGAAAAACTGTTTTTT. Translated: CASSLGPGGEKLFF.

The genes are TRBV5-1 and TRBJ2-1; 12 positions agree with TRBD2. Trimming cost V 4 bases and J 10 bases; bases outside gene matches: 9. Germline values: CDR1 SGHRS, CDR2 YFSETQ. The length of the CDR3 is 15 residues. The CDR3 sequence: CASSISSGGAREQFF. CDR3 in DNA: TGCGCCAGCAGCATCTCTAGCGGGGGGGCTCGGGAGCAGTTCTTC.

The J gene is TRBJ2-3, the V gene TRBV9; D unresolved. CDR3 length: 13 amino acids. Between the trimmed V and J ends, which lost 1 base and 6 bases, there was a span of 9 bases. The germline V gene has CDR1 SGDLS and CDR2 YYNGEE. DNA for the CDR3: TGTGCCAGCAGCGTAAACCCCTCGGATACGCAGTATTTT. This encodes CASSVNPSDTQYF.

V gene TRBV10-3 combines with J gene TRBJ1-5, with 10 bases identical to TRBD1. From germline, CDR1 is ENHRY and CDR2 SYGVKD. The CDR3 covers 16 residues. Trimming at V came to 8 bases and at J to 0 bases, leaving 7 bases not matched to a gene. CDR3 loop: CAILRTGGISNQPQHF. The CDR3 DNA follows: TGTGCCATCTTAAGGACAGGGGGAATTAGCAATCAGCCCCAGCATTTT.

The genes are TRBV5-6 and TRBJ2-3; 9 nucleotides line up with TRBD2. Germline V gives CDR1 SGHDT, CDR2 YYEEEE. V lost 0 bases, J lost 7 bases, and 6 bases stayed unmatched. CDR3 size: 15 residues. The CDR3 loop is CASSLELAGLNTQYF. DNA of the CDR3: TGTGCCAGCAGCTTGGAGCTAGCGGGGTTGAATACGCAGTATTTT.

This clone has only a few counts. The CDR3 here is CATSTGTNEKLFF. The CDR3 nucleotides read TGTGCCACCTCGACAGGAACTAATGAAAAACTGTTTTTT. The J gene is TRBJ1-4, the V gene TRBV11-3; D is possibly TRBD1 (6 bases). Germline CDR1 reads SGHNT; CDR2 reads YENEEA. The CDR3 totals 13 residues. Trimming shortened V by 10 bases and J by 1 base, and 10 bases separated the two germline ends.

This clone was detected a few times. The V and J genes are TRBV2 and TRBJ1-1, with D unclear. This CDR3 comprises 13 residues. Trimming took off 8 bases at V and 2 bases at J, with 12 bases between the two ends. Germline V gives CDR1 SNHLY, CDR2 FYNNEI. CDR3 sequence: CASHFEGNTEAFF. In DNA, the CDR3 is TGTGCCAGCCATTTTGAGGGCAACACTGAAGCTTTCTTT.

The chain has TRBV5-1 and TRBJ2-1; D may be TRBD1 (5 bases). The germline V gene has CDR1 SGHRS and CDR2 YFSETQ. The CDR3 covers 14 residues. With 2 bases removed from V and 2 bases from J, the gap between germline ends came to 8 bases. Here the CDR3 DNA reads TGCGCCAGCAGCTTAAGGGGCCCCTACAATGAGCAGTTCTTC. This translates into CASSLRGPYNEQFF.

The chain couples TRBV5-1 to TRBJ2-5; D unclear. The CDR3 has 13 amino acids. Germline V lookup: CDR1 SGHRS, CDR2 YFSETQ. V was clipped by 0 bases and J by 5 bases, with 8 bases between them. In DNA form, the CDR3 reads TGCGCCAGCAGCTTGGCGGTGGCGGAGACCCAGTACTTC. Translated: CASSLAVAETQYF.